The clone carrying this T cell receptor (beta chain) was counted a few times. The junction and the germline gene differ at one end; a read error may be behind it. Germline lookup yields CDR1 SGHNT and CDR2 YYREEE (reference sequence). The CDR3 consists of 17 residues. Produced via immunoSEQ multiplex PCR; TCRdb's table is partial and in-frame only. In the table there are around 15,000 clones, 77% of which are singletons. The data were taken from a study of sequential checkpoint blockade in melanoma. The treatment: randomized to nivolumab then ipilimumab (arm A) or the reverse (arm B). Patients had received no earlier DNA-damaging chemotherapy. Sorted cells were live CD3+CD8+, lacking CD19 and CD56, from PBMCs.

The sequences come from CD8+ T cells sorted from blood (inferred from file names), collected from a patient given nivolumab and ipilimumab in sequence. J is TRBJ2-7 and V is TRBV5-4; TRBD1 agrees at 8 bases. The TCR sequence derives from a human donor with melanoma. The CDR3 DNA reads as TGCGCCAGCAGCCAAGACCCGGGACAGGTGACCTCCTACGAGCAGTACTTC. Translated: CASSQDPGQVTSYEQYF.